A single sample gave rise to the 16 T cell receptor beta chains below, sequenced in a study of response to subunit inactivated influenza vaccine. TCRdb redid the calling of the RT-PCR reads with MiXCR, one entry per CDR3 protein. This sample has 800,000 to 1,000,000 distinct CDR3 sequences, with less than 25% found just once. Sequencing used PBMCs from blood, obtained more than 4 days after vaccination. Source of these receptors: a man between 45 and 60 years old who received an inactivated influenza vaccine.

The chain carries TRBV12-3 or TRBV12-4 and TRBJ2-1; 9 bases line up with TRBD2. Trimming took 4 bases from V and 7 from J; bases not matched to a gene: 8. This CDR3 is 15 amino acids long. The DNA of the CDR3 is TGTGCCAGCAGTTCTGCGGGGGGGCCCCGGAATGAGCAGTTCTTC. Its protein is CASSSAGGPRNEQFF.

This chain connects TRBV6-1 to TRBJ2-3; 10 bases line up with TRBD2. Germline CDR1 reads MNHNS; CDR2 reads SASEGT. V lost 8 bases and J lost 3; bases outside the gene matches: 8. The CDR3 covers 15 residues. The CDR3 region is CASGSAGGPTDTQYF. In DNA form, the CDR3 reads TGTGCCAGCGGCTCAGCGGGGGGGCCGACAGATACGCAGTATTTT.

The chain is built from TRBV29-1 and TRBJ2-3; possible D gene TRBD1, 6 bases. The CDR3 loop spans 13 amino acids. The ends were cut back, 7 bases at V and 1 base at J, with 12 bases in the middle. Germline CDR1 is SQVTM and CDR2 is ANQGSEA. CDR3 nucleotide sequence: TGCAGCGCCCAGGGGTCCGGCACAGATACGCAGTATTTT. Amino acid sequence: CSAQGSGTDTQYF.

This clonotype was seen only a few times. The chain uses TRBV12-3 or TRBV12-4 and TRBJ2-2, with 9 bases identical to TRBD2. V gave up 7 bases and J gave up 5 bases; unmatched junction bases: 8. This CDR3 contains 15 residues. The CDR3 loop reads CASTPAGGGTGELFF. The DNA for the CDR3 is TGTGCCAGCACGCCAGCGGGAGGTGGGACCGGGGAGCTGTTTTTT.

This clonotype was recorded a few times. J is TRBJ1-6 and V is TRBV5-1; perhaps TRBD1 as D (6 bases). The CDR3 sequence is 15 residues long. The V and J ends lost 0 bases and 8 bases respectively, with 12 bases between them. Germline assignment: CDR1 SGHRS and CDR2 YFSETQ. The CDR3 loop reads CASSLEGGRDSPLHF. The CDR3, as DNA: TGCGCCAGCAGCTTGGAGGGGGGGAGGGATTCACCCCTCCACTTT.

J is TRBJ2-7 and V is TRBV11-2, with D unclear. The V gene's germline CDR1 is SGHAT and CDR2 FQNNGV. This CDR3 region has 15 residues. Trimming stripped 2 bases from V and 1 base from J, with 12 bases between. The CDR3 DNA reads as TGTGCCAGCAGCTTATCGGACGGCTCATCCTACGAGCAGTACTTC. Translated: CASSLSDGSSYEQYF.

The chain couples TRBV20-1 to TRBJ1-2; D possibly corresponds to TRBD1 (5 bases). The CDR3 is made up of 11 amino acids. Trimming took 6 bases from V and 7 from J, leaving 12 bases between them. Germline-derived CDR1 and CDR2 are DFQATT and SNEGSKA (reference sequence). The CDR3 DNA reads TGCAGTGCCGAAGGGGCGGCTGGCTACACCTTC. Protein sequence: CSAEGAAGYTF.

This clonotype was found a few times. V is TRBV6-2 or TRBV6-3 and J is TRBJ1-5; 7 positions agree with TRBD1. The CDR3 extends over 17 amino acids. Trimming removed 0 bases from V and 4 bases from J; junction bases left unmatched: 9. From germline, CDR1 is MNHEY and CDR2 SVGEGT. CDR3 coding DNA: TGTGCCAGCAGTTACTCGACAGGACAGGTCCAGAATCAGCCCCAGCATTTT. As protein: CASSYSTGQVQNQPQHF.

The V call is TRBV27, the J call TRBJ2-3; 13 nucleotides align to TRBD2. The CDR3 consists of 15 residues. V dropped 6 bases and J dropped 5; count of bases not matched to a gene: 5. Germline V lookup: CDR1 MNHEY, CDR2 SMNVEV (reference sequence). The CDR3 sequence is CASRGLAGVIDTQYF. In nucleotides, the CDR3 is TGTGCCAGCAGAGGACTAGCGGGAGTTATAGATACGCAGTATTTT.

This clonotype was detected only once. This sequence joins TRBV7-2 and TRBJ2-7; D gene unclear. V gave up 1 base and J gave up 0 bases, with 13 bases separating them. The CDR3 extends over 16 amino acids. In germline, CDR1 is SGHTA, CDR2 FQGNSA. Here the CDR3 reads CASSLVWRLSSYEQYF. Written as DNA, the CDR3 is TGTGCCAGCAGCTTAGTTTGGCGGCTGAGCTCCTACGAGCAGTACTTC.

This clonotype was counted only a few times. The gene calls are TRBV12-3 or TRBV12-4 and TRBJ2-2; tentative D call: TRBD2 (7 bases). The CDR3 sequence is 15 residues long. V dropped 4 bases and J dropped 0 bases, with 9 bases sitting between them. The CDR3 protein is CASSWEGANTGELFF. CDR3 DNA sequence: TGTGCCAGCAGTTGGGAGGGGGCGAACACCGGGGAGCTGTTTTTT.

This clonotype showed up just a few times. The chain recombines TRBV20-1 with TRBJ2-7; the D gene is possibly TRBD1 (6 bases). V lost 5 bases, J lost 2 bases, and 13 bases lay in between. The CDR3 is made up of 13 amino acids. Germline V gene sequence: CDR1 DFQATT, CDR2 SNEGSKA (reference sequence). The CDR3 region has the DNA TGCAGTGCTCAACACAGGGCAACCTACGAGCAGTACTTC. Translated, it gives CSAQHRATYEQYF.

This clonotype was seen a few times. The gene calls are TRBV6-5 and TRBJ2-7, with unresolved D. Trimming cost V 0 bases and J 5 bases, with 8 bases left between them. The CDR3 is made up of 13 amino acids. Per the germline V gene, CDR1 is MNHEY and CDR2 is SVGAGI. CDR3 amino acids: CASSYSRNHEQYF. The CDR3 region has the DNA TGTGCCAGCAGTTACTCTAGGAACCACGAGCAGTACTTC.

This clonotype was seen at least ten times. J is TRBJ1-1 and V is TRBV5-1; D is unresolved. The CDR3 runs 16 residues. Trimming pared 0 bases from V and 1 base from J, leaving 13 bases between. Germline V gene lookup returns CDR1 SGHRS and CDR2 YFSETQ. The CDR3 sequence: CASSLEGSFQNTEAFF. The DNA for the CDR3 is TGCGCCAGCAGCTTGGAGGGCTCATTTCAGAACACTGAAGCTTTCTTT.

V usage is TRBV6-2 or TRBV6-3 and J usage is TRBJ2-6; the match to TRBD1 covers 7 bases. Trimming at V came to 0 bases and at J to 0 bases, leaving 8 bases not matched to a gene. Per the germline V gene, CDR1 is MNHEY and CDR2 is SVGEGT. The CDR3 contains 19 residues. The CDR3 protein is CASSYSPGRGISGANVLTF. The CDR3 DNA reads as TGTGCCAGCAGTTACTCTCCCGGCAGGGGGATCTCTGGGGCCAACGTCCTGACTTTC.

This chain connects TRBV7-6 to TRBJ1-2, with a tentative D call TRBD1 (5 bases). The CDR3 extends over 14 amino acids. V was cut by 1 base and J by 4 bases, with 10 bases left in between. Germline values: CDR1 SGHVS, CDR2 FNYEAQ. The CDR3 reads CASSLGRDTYGYTF. In DNA form, the CDR3 reads TGTGCCAGCAGCTTAGGCAGGGATACCTATGGCTACACCTTC. Full variable domain (remainder filled in from reference TRBV7-6 and TRBJ1-2): GAGVSQSPRYKVTKRGQDVALRCDPISGHVSLYWYRQALGQGPEFLTYFNYEAQQDKSGLPNDRFSAERPEGSISTLTIQRTEQRDSAMYRCASSLGRDTYGYTFGSGTRLTVV.